A selection of T cell receptor beta chains follows, all from one sample in a study of cytomegalovirus exposure and HLA in healthy donors. Some clones are missing from TCRdb's copy, which holds only in-frame ones; the method was immunoSEQ multiplex PCR. Of about 190,000 clones in the sample, around four fifths are singletons; the top ten hold roughly 1.7%. The sample taken for sequencing was PBMCs. The source is a man aged 40-49 years in good health and CMV-seropositive. Both conserved end residues are part of each CDR3. Fields, in order: V gene, J gene, clone size, D gene, CDR3 length, CDR3 DNA, CDR3 protein. The D gene is left open where the match is weak. Not every row has a clone size; where given, it reads once, few, many or a size class.

V: TRBV10-1; J: TRBJ2-5; size: NA; D: NA; length: 13; DNA: TGCGCCAGCAGTGAGCGGGGAGGAGAGACCCAGTACTTC; CDR3: CASSERGGETQYF
V: TRBV7-9; J: TRBJ1-5; size: NA; D: NA; length: 14; DNA: TGTGCCAGCAGCCTCGGACACGACAATCAGCCCCAGCATTTT; CDR3: CASSLGHDNQPQHF
V: TRBV28; J: TRBJ1-2; size: NA; D: NA; length: 14; DNA: TGTGCCAGCAGTCCCCCAGGGGCTAACTATGGCTACACCTTC; CDR3: CASSPPGANYGYTF
V: TRBV19; J: TRBJ1-5; size: NA; D: TRBD1; length: 14; DNA: TGTGCCAGTAGCAGACAGGGGAGCTATCAGCCCCAGCATTTT; CDR3: CASSRQGSYQPQHF
V: TRBV9; J: TRBJ2-2; size: NA; D: TRBD2; length: 19; DNA: TGTGCCAGCAGCTCCACAGTAGGACTAGCCGCCACGAACACCGGGGAGCTGTTTTTT; CDR3: CASSSTVGLAATNTGELFF
V: TRBV9; J: TRBJ2-3; size: NA; D: NA; length: 14; DNA: TGTGCCAGCAGCGTAGCTCCTAGAACAGATACGCAGTATTTT; CDR3: CASSVAPRTDTQYF
V: TRBV5-4; J: TRBJ1-1; size: NA; D: TRBD1; length: 14; DNA: TGTGCCAGCAGCTTTGACAGGGCGAACACTGAAGCTTTCTTT; CDR3: CASSFDRANTEAFF
V: TRBV2; J: TRBJ2-1; size: NA; D: NA; length: 16; DNA: TGTGCCAGCAGTGTTCCTAGGAGCCGTACTACAAATGAGCAGTTCTTC; CDR3: CASSVPRSRTTNEQFF
V: TRBV2; J: TRBJ2-2; size: NA; D: NA; length: 14; DNA: TGTGCCAGCAGTGATGTCAGGGGAACCGGGGAGCTGTTTTTT; CDR3: CASSDVRGTGELFF
V: TRBV7-6; J: TRBJ2-3; size: once; D: TRBD2; length: 15; DNA: TGTGCCAGCAGCTTGGGGACTAGCGATACAGATACGCAGTATTTT; CDR3: CASSLGTSDTDTQYF
V: TRBV2; J: TRBJ1-1; size: NA; D: NA; length: 13; DNA: TGTGCCAGCAGTGAAGAATCGGGGGCTGAAGCTTTCTTT; CDR3: CASSEESGAEAFF
V: TRBV2; J: TRBJ1-1; size: NA; D: TRBD1; length: 15; DNA: TGTGCCAGCCAGTCTGGTCGACAGGGTCCGTCTGAAGCTTTCTTT; CDR3: CASQSGRQGPSEAFF
V: TRBV19; J: TRBJ1-5; size: once; D: NA; length: 14; DNA: NA; CDR3: CASTSVRENQPQHF
V: TRBV29-1; J: TRBJ2-1; size: NA; D: TRBD2; length: 19; DNA: TGCAGCGTTGAAGCTTCCGGGACTAGCGGGAGGTTTTCCTACAATGAGCAGTTCTTC; CDR3: CSVEASGTSGRFSYNEQFF
V: TRBV6-5; J: TRBJ2-7; size: NA; D: NA; length: 14; DNA: TGTGCCAGCAGGGAGGGACAGCATTCCTACGAGCAGTACTTC; CDR3: CASREGQHSYEQYF
V: TRBV7-7; J: TRBJ2-5; size: NA; D: NA; length: 13; DNA: TGTGCTAGCAGCTTAGGCAGGGGCGAGACCCAGTACTTC; CDR3: CASSLGRGETQYF
V: TRBV2; J: TRBJ1-1; size: NA; D: NA; length: 14; DNA: TGTGCCAGCAGTGGACAGGTAACGAACACTGAAGCTTTCTTT; CDR3: CASSGQVTNTEAFF
V: TRBV7-9; J: TRBJ1-2; size: NA; D: TRBD1; length: 18; DNA: TGTGCCAGCAGCTTTAGGGAGACAGGGGTCCGATCCTTCTATGGCTACACCTTC; CDR3: CASSFRETGVRSFYGYTF
V: TRBV30; J: TRBJ1-5; size: NA; D: NA; length: 16; DNA: TGTGCCTGGAGCGGCAGGGGTTCTATAAGCAATCAGCCCCAGCATTTT; CDR3: CAWSGRGSISNQPQHF
V: TRBV2; J: TRBJ2-2; size: NA; D: NA; length: 13; DNA: TGTGCCAGCAGTGATTTCGCGTTCGGGGAGCTGCTTTTT; CDR3: CASSDFAFGELLF
V: TRBV5-1; J: TRBJ2-1; size: NA; D: TRBD1; length: 15; DNA: TGCGCCAGCAGCTCTACGGGACAGGACGTAACTGAGCAGTTCTTC; CDR3: CASSSTGQDVTEQFF
V: TRBV7-9; J: TRBJ2-1; size: once; D: NA; length: 12; DNA: TGTGCCAGCACCCCCTTTAGCAATGAGCAGTTCTTC; CDR3: CASTPFSNEQFF
V: TRBV28; J: TRBJ1-1; size: NA; D: NA; length: 15; DNA: TGTGCCAGCACCGGGGGGGGCCACGGGGACACTGAAGCTTTCTTT; CDR3: CASTGGGHGDTEAFF
V: TRBV4-1; J: TRBJ2-1; size: NA; D: TRBD2; length: 15; DNA: TGCGCCAGCAGCACAAAGCGGGAGGCTATTAATGAGCAGTTCTTC; CDR3: CASSTKREAINEQFF
V: TRBV5-1; J: TRBJ2-7; size: NA; D: NA; length: 13; DNA: TGCGCCAGCAGCCGGAGGGACGCCTACGAGCAGTACTTC; CDR3: CASSRRDAYEQYF
V: TRBV5-8; J: TRBJ1-2; size: NA; D: TRBD1; length: 17; DNA: TGTGCCAGCAGCTTACGTTCCAGGGGGCGCGGGGTCTATGGCTACACCTTC; CDR3: CASSLRSRGRGVYGYTF
V: TRBV9; J: TRBJ2-1; size: NA; D: NA; length: 15; DNA: TGTGCCAGCAGCGTAGCTCCCGACAGCCACCATGAGCAGTTCTTC; CDR3: CASSVAPDSHHEQFF
V: TRBV15; J: TRBJ2-5; size: NA; D: TRBD2; length: 15; DNA: TGTGCCACCAGCAGGGGGGGGAGGTCCGGTGAGACCCAGTACTTC; CDR3: CATSRGGRSGETQYF
V: TRBV9; J: TRBJ2-7; size: NA; D: TRBD1; length: 16; DNA: TGTGCCAGCAGCGTAGGCGATGGGACAGGGGGCCACGAGCAGTACTTC; CDR3: CASSVGDGTGGHEQYF
V: TRBV7-9; J: TRBJ1-2; size: NA; D: NA; length: 13; DNA: TGTGCCAGCAGCTTAGTTCAGACAGATGGCTACACCTTC; CDR3: CASSLVQTDGYTF
V: TRBV6-6; J: TRBJ1-1; size: NA; D: NA; length: 11; DNA: TGTGCCAGCAGTTACTCGATTGGTAGTTTCTTT; CDR3: CASSYSIGSFF
V: TRBV7-9; J: TRBJ2-7; size: NA; D: NA; length: 15; DNA: TGTGCCAGCAGCCCGTCGCTACGTCGCTTAAACGAGCAGTACTTC; CDR3: CASSPSLRRLNEQYF
V: TRBV15; J: TRBJ1-1; size: NA; D: NA; length: 14; DNA: TGTGCCACCAGCAGAACACCACGAACCACTGAAGCTTTCTTT; CDR3: CATSRTPRTTEAFF
V: TRBV5-6; J: TRBJ2-7; size: NA; D: TRBD2; length: 15; DNA: TGTGCCAGCAGCGGGGGACTAGCGGGGGGCTACGAGCAGTACTTC; CDR3: CASSGGLAGGYEQYF
V: TRBV4-3; J: TRBJ2-7; size: NA; D: TRBD1; length: 15; DNA: TGCGCCAGCAGCCAATTACAGGGGAGCAGCTACGAGCAGTACTTC; CDR3: CASSQLQGSSYEQYF
V: TRBV5-1; J: TRBJ2-6; size: NA; D: NA; length: 16; DNA: TGCGCCAGCAGCTTGCAACCCAGGGTTGGGGCCAACGTCCTGACTTTC; CDR3: CASSLQPRVGANVLTF